This T cell receptor beta chain was observed in a study of cytomegalovirus exposure and HLA in healthy donors. CDR3 size: 15 residues. Germline CDR1 reads LNHDA; CDR2 reads SQIVND (reference sequence). The V end lost 5 bases, the J end lost 0 bases, and 11 bases lay between the germline ends. General observations from the study: CMV antigen specificity was confirmed in vitro for a few CMV-associated chains.

In regard to this clone: The antigen is undetermined.

The study ran its PCR with 60 Vbeta and 13 Jbeta primers. Sequencing used immunoSEQ multiplex PCR; TCRdb keeps in-frame clones, though not all of them. The sample consists of 170,000 or so clones, around 81% of them appearing once. The chain combines TRBV19 with TRBJ1-5, with D perhaps TRBD1 (5 bases). The sample was PBMCs. The receptor's source is a woman aged 25 to 39 in good health and CMV-seronegative. The CDR3 reads CASSPGDYSNQPQHF. For the CDR3, the DNA is TGTGCCAGTAGTCCGGGGGATTATAGCAATCAGCCCCAGCATTTT.